The T cell receptor (beta chain) under discussion was sequenced for a study of OX40 agonist ivuxolimab in advanced cancers. Overall study context: The patients received agonistic anti-OX40 (CD134) antibody ivuxolimab. Study-level findings and limits: Several nonresponders also turned out to have low normalized T-cell clonal expansion. The study found that CD8+ T cells averaged more expanded clones than CD4+.

Enrollment shut out patients with autoimmune disease history or systemic immunosuppression. The CDR3 runs to 16 residues. Germline lookup yields CDR1 LNHDA and CDR2 SQIVND (reference sequence). Losses at the gene ends were 5 bases for V and 4 bases for J; bases not matched to a gene: 6. With regard to this clone: The antigen is undetermined.

Using immunoSEQ multiplex PCR, the repertoire was profiled, and TCRdb retains in-frame clones only, with some absent. The data show fewer than 90,000 clones, about 86% seen once. This chain links TRBV19 with TRBJ2-3; TRBD2 aligns across 13 bases. This specimen was CD4+ or CD8+ T cells sorted from blood, taken in a trial of the OX40 agonist ivuxolimab. This sequence was found in an adult with an advanced solid tumor such as melanoma, head and neck, liver or kidney cancer. The CDR3 sequence is CASSSLGLAGADTQYF. CDR3 DNA: TGTGCCAGTAGTTCCCTCGGACTAGCGGGAGCAGATACGCAGTATTTT.